The 28 T cell receptor beta chains given below trace back to one sample, sequenced in a study of blood T cell repertoires in COVID-19. Clones were read by immunoSEQ multiplex PCR, and TCRdb kept only the in-frame ones, dropping some. Of about 440,000 clones listed, 80% to 90% are singletons. Source material: peripheral blood. These receptor sequences come from a woman under 40 with acute or convalescent COVID-19.

The table lists this clone with a few counts. The genes are TRBV6-5 and TRBJ1-1; D remains ambiguous. This CDR3 is built from 13 residues. Trimming took 8 bases from V and 7 from J, leaving 17 bases between them. CDR1 is MNHEY and CDR2 is SVGAGI in the germline V gene. The CDR3 protein is CASVGRRPSEAFF. The CDR3 nucleotides read TGTGCCAGCGTCGGCAGGAGGCCTAGTGAAGCTTTCTTT.

V usage is TRBV7-3 and J usage is TRBJ2-2, with TRBD2 matching over 11 bases. This CDR3 has 16 amino acids. Germline V gives CDR1 SGHTA, CDR2 FQGTGA. V gave up 2 bases and J gave up 5 bases; unmatched junction bases: 4. In DNA, the CDR3 is TGTGCCAGCAGCTTATTTTCTAGCGGGGGGACCGGGGAGCTGTTTTTT. Its protein product is CASSLFSSGGTGELFF.

The V call is TRBV28, the J call TRBJ1-1; D unresolved. CDR3 length: 14 amino acids. Trimming cost V 8 bases and J 0 bases, with 13 bases left between them. Germline CDR1 reads MDHEN; CDR2 reads SYDVKM. CDR3 in amino acids: CASLQFSLNTEAFF. The CDR3 DNA reads TGTGCCAGCCTGCAGTTCTCTTTGAACACTGAAGCTTTCTTT.

This chain links TRBV5-1 with TRBJ2-1; TRBD2 matches 7 bases. Trimming cost V 3 bases and J 6 bases; bases outside gene matches: 27. Germline V gene data show CDR1 as SGHRS and CDR2 as YFSETQ. This CDR3 comprises 21 residues. CDR3 in DNA: TGCGCCAGCAGCTACGATACCGGACCAGTACAAGGGGCGGGAGATTCCAATGAGCAGTTCTTC. Translating gives CASSYDTGPVQGAGDSNEQFF. The variable domain in full, completed from reference TRBV5-1 and TRBJ2-1, reads KAGVTQTPRYLIKTRGQQVTLSCSPISGHRSVSWYQQTPGQGLQFLFEYFSETQRNKGNFPGRFSGRQFSNSRSEMNVSTLELGDSALYLCASSYDTGPVQGAGDSNEQFFGPGTRLTVL.

The V and J genes are TRBV11-2 and TRBJ1-3; no definite D call. The CDR3 is 15 amino acids. The V and J ends lost 3 bases and 0 bases respectively, with 9 bases between them. In germline, CDR1 is SGHAT, CDR2 FQNNGV. The CDR3 loop is CASSFRGSSGNTIYF. The CDR3 nucleotides read TGTGCCAGCAGCTTCCGAGGAAGCTCTGGAAACACCATATATTTT.

The V and J genes are TRBV30 and TRBJ1-1; maybe TRBD1 (6 bases). The CDR3 runs to 12 residues. With 3 bases removed from V and 1 base from J, the gap between germline ends came to 6 bases. Germline CDR1 GTSNPN, CDR2 SVGIG (reference sequence). The CDR3, as DNA: TGTGCCTGGAGGACAGGGAACACTGAAGCTTTCTTT. Residues: CAWRTGNTEAFF.

The CDR3 sequence: CASIDAAAYFANTGELFF. The CDR3 DNA reads as TGTGCCAGCATCGACGCGGCAGCCTATTTCGCGAACACCGGGGAGCTGTTTTTT. The chain links TRBV7-9 to TRBJ2-2; D gene unclear. This CDR3 has 18 amino acids. Germline CDR1 is SEHNR and CDR2 is FQNEAQ (reference sequence). V was pared by 7 bases and J by 0 bases, with 21 bases between.

The V call is TRBV4-1, the J call TRBJ2-3, with TRBD1 as a possible D gene (5 bases). Germline assignment: CDR1 MGHRA and CDR2 YSYEKL. The V end was cut by 4 bases, the J end by 5 bases, with 7 bases between. The CDR3 is 12 amino acids. This CDR3 is CASSPREDTQYF. The CDR3 nucleotides are TGCGCCAGCAGCCCCAGGGAAGATACGCAGTATTTT.

As DNA, the CDR3 is TGTGCCAGCAGCTTAGCGGGCAGAAGCACCGGGGAGCTGTTTTTT. The encoded protein is CASSLAGRSTGELFF. This chain connects TRBV27 to TRBJ2-2; 7 nucleotides agree with TRBD2. CDR3 size: 15 residues. The ends lost 6 bases at V and 4 bases at J; junction bases unmatched: 8. Germline CDR1 is MNHEY and CDR2 is SMNVEV (reference sequence).

The rearrangement uses TRBV19 and TRBJ2-5, with 10 bases identical to TRBD2. This CDR3 has 19 residues. With 5 bases clipped from V and 5 bases from J, the junction kept 20 bases outside the gene matches. Germline V gene lookup returns CDR1 LNHDA and CDR2 SQIVND (reference sequence). This CDR3 is CASSQHHYVKRGGFETQYF. CDR3 bases: TGTGCCAGTAGTCAACACCACTATGTAAAGCGGGGGGGCTTTGAGACCCAGTACTTC.

A single count supports this clone. V is TRBV6-5 and J is TRBJ1-6; D call uncertain. Germline values: CDR1 MNHEY, CDR2 SVGAGI. This CDR3 region has 12 residues. Trimming took off 6 bases at V and 7 bases at J, with 7 bases between the two ends. CDR3 sequence (DNA): TGTGCCAGCAGCCCGGGGAATTCACCCCTCCACTTT. Protein sequence: CASSPGNSPLHF.

The CDR3 protein is CASSESNRVYEQYF. CDR3 DNA sequence: TGTGCCAGCAGTGAATCGAACAGGGTTTACGAGCAGTACTTC. The chain has TRBV6-1 and TRBJ2-7; D is possibly TRBD1 (6 bases). V was clipped by 2 bases and J by 4 bases, with 12 bases between them. The length of the CDR3 is 14 residues. CDR1 is MNHNS and CDR2 is SASEGT in the germline V gene.

V gene TRBV18 combines with J gene TRBJ2-5; possibly TRBD2 for D (5 bases). Per germline, CDR1 KGHSH and CDR2 LQKENI. This CDR3 contains 14 residues. V shed 6 bases and J shed 5 bases, with 16 bases lying between them. CDR3 nucleotides: TGTGCCAGCTCCGCTATGATAGCGTTTGAGACCCAGTACTTC. It is translated as CASSAMIAFETQYF.

This clone was picked up one time. The chain has TRBV15 and TRBJ2-7; maybe TRBD1 (6 bases). Germline CDR1 reads LNHNV; CDR2 reads YYDKDF (reference sequence). V shed 1 base and J shed 4 bases, with 14 bases lying between them. This CDR3 has 15 amino acids. CDR3 DNA sequence: TGTGCCACCAGCAGAGGAGGGGCGCAGGGGTACGAGCAGTACTTC. It yields the protein CATSRGGAQGYEQYF.

The CDR3: CASSQVLGPEETQYF. In nucleotides, the CDR3 is TGCGCCAGCAGCCAAGTTCTTGGGCCAGAAGAGACCCAGTACTTC. The rearrangement joins TRBV4-1 to TRBJ2-5, with no clear D. Germline values: CDR1 MGHRA, CDR2 YSYEKL. CDR3 size: 15 residues. Between the trimmed V and J ends, which lost 1 base and 3 bases, there was a span of 12 bases.

This chain uses TRBV3-1 (or the pseudogene TRBV3-2) with TRBJ1-2; 9 bases are a match to TRBD1. Germline V gene lookup returns CDR1 LGHDT and CDR2 YNNKEL (reference sequence). V lost 4 bases to trimming and J lost 7 bases; unmatched junction nucleotides: 1. The CDR3 length is 12 residues. The CDR3 loop is CASSPTGGGYTF. The CDR3 bases are TGTGCCAGCAGCCCGACAGGGGGTGGCTACACCTTC.

The rearrangement links TRBV5-6 to TRBJ1-1; D is uncertain. Germline V gene lookup returns CDR1 SGHDT and CDR2 YYEEEE. Deletions cut 0 bases from V and 7 bases from J, with 10 bases between. The CDR3 contains 13 residues. The CDR3 coding sequence is TGTGCCAGCAGCTTGGCCCGGGGAAATGAAGCTTTCTTT. Translation: CASSLARGNEAFF.

This chain joins TRBV4-1 and TRBJ1-1, with a possible D match to TRBD1 (6 bases). This CDR3 region has 14 residues. Looked up from germline, CDR1 is MGHRA and CDR2 is YSYEKL. Trimming removed 2 bases from V and 3 bases from J, with 10 bases in between. CDR3 amino acids: CASSQQGRYTEAFF. In nucleotides, the CDR3 is TGCGCCAGCAGCCAACAGGGGAGATACACTGAAGCTTTCTTT.

The chain carries TRBV4-1 and TRBJ2-5; the D gene is possibly TRBD2 (6 bases). Deletions cut 1 base from V and 5 bases from J, with 17 bases between. The CDR3 contains 16 residues. CDR1 MGHRA and CDR2 YSYEKL come from the germline V gene. CDR3 in amino acids: CASSQAGVGPGETQYF. The CDR3 nucleotides are TGCGCCAGCAGCCAAGCGGGGGTTGGGCCCGGGGAGACCCAGTACTTC.

The chain uses TRBV2 and TRBJ2-5; 9 nucleotides line up with TRBD1. The CDR3 is 13 residues long. J was trimmed by 6 bases and V by 5 bases; bases with no gene match: 4. CDR1 is SNHLY and CDR2 is FYNNEI in the germline V gene. The CDR3: CASSRTGDQTQYF. CDR3 sequence (DNA): TGTGCCAGCAGTAGGACAGGGGATCAGACCCAGTACTTC. The full variable domain, in which reference TRBV2 and TRBJ2-5 provide the parts outside the CDR3, is EPEVTQTPSHQVTQMGQEVILRCVPISNHLYFYWYRQILGQKVEFLVSFYNNEISEKSEIFDDQFSVERPDGSNFTLKIRSTKLEDSAMYFCASSRTGDQTQYFGPGTRLLVL.

The CDR3 here is CASSGTGPDTQYF. The CDR3 nucleotides read TGTGCCAGTAGTGGGACAGGACCAGATACGCAGTATTTT. The chain links TRBV19 to TRBJ2-3; 8 bases fit TRBD1. This CDR3 is 13 amino acids long. Germline V CDR1 and CDR2: LNHDA, SQIVND (reference sequence). V trimming: 5 bases; J trimming: 4 bases; junction bases outside the gene matches: 2.

This chain links TRBV6-5 with TRBJ2-7, with a possible D match to TRBD2 (5 bases). The CDR3 is 15 residues long. Germline CDR1 reads MNHEY; CDR2 reads SVGAGI. V was clipped by 0 bases and J by 2 bases, with 11 bases between them. CDR3 sequence reads: CASSYSRSGAYEQYF. Written as DNA, the CDR3 is TGTGCCAGCAGTTACTCGAGGAGCGGCGCCTACGAGCAGTACTTC.

CDR3 in amino acids: CASSQGDRYYGTQYF. CDR3 in DNA: TGTGCCAGCAGCCAAGGGGACAGATATTACGGGACCCAGTACTTC. The chain recombines TRBV3-1 (or the pseudogene TRBV3-2) with TRBJ2-5, with 7 bases aligning to TRBD1. The germline V gene encodes CDR1 LGHDT and CDR2 YNNKEL (reference sequence). The CDR3 spans 15 residues. The V gene end was trimmed by 1 base and the J gene end by 7 bases; junction bases not matched to a gene: 9.

The rearrangement links TRBV29-1 to TRBJ1-1, with D perhaps matching TRBD1 (6 bases). V was trimmed by 7 bases and J by 5 bases, leaving 11 bases between them. The length of the CDR3 is 11 residues. CDR1 is SQVTM, CDR2 ANQGSEA, per germline. CDR3 nucleotide sequence: TGCAGCGCTCCACAGGGAACTGAAGCTTTCTTT. This translates into CSAPQGTEAFF.

The chain joins TRBV24-1 to TRBJ2-3; 10 positions agree with TRBD2. Germline CDR1 reads KGHDR; CDR2 reads SFDVKD. The V gene end was trimmed by 4 bases and the J gene end by 0 bases; junction bases not matched to a gene: 3. This CDR3 comprises 16 residues. CDR3 sequence reads: CATSDPTSGSTDTQYF. The CDR3 DNA reads TGTGCCACCAGTGACCCGACTAGCGGGAGCACAGATACGCAGTATTTT.

The J gene is TRBJ2-5, the V gene TRBV9, with TRBD2 identical over 10 bases. Losses at the gene ends were 3 bases for V and 5 bases for J; bases not matched to a gene: 4. The germline gives CDR1 SGDLS, CDR2 YYNGEE. This CDR3 is built from 14 residues. Here the CDR3 reads CASSERGGRETQYF. Written as DNA, the CDR3 is TGTGCCAGCAGCGAGCGGGGGGGCCGGGAGACCCAGTACTTC. Based on the CDR3 plus reference TRBV9 and TRBJ2-5, the full variable domain is DSGVTQTPKHLITATGQRVTLRCSPRSGDLSVYWYQQSLDQGLQFLIQYYNGEERAKGNILERFSAQQFPDLHSELNLSSLELGDSALYFCASSERGGRETQYFGPGTRLLVL.

This chain links TRBV2 with TRBJ1-4; TRBD1 aligns across 8 bases. Trimming at V came to 9 bases and at J to 7 bases, leaving 10 bases not matched to a gene. Germline assignment: CDR1 SNHLY and CDR2 FYNNEI. This CDR3 has 14 residues. The CDR3 region has the DNA TGTGCCAGACAACAACAGGGGGATGTTGAAAAACTGTTTTTT. Protein sequence: CARQQQGDVEKLFF. Together with reference TRBV2 and TRBJ1-4, the CDR3 gives the full variable domain: EPEVTQTPSHQVTQMGQEVILRCVPISNHLYFYWYRQILGQKVEFLVSFYNNEISEKSEIFDDQFSVERPDGSNFTLKIRSTKLEDSAMYFCARQQQGDVEKLFFGSGTQLSVL.

Only one count was recorded for this clone. CDR3 bases: TGTGCCAGCAGCTATGCGGGACAGCGAAACACTGAAGCTTTCTTT. Translating gives CASSYAGQRNTEAFF. The chain is built from TRBV27 and TRBJ1-1; 7 bases align to TRBD1. The V and J ends lost 6 bases and 2 bases, in that order; junction bases with no gene match: 9. Germline assignment: CDR1 MNHEY and CDR2 SMNVEV (reference sequence). The CDR3 runs 15 residues.